This T cell receptor (beta chain) was identified during a study of CD8 T cells in ankylosing spondylitis. Study observations and caveats: A motif of seven or eight highly homologous TCR beta variants was seen as apparently characteristic of ankylosing spondylitis blood. Clones that were linked to disease were CD8+ and were relatively rare in peripheral blood. The study looked at matched synovial fluid samples from ankylosing spondylitis patients. Disease-linked clones were reported to be significantly enriched there. Some motif variants were previously reported in reactive arthritis synovial fluid and blood.

TCRdb processed the 5' RACE reads anew with MiXCR; each CDR3 protein has one entry. The sample holds some 450,000 distinct CDR3 sequences, roughly a sixth seen once. This clonotype was seen ten or more times. The antigen remains unidentified. The CDR3 covers 14 residues. From germline, CDR1 is SGHRS and CDR2 YFSETQ. V dropped 4 bases and J dropped 4 bases, with 14 bases sitting between them. This sequence was found in a male donor with ankylosing spondylitis. The source material was blood, either unsorted or a sorted T cell fraction (not recorded which). The gene calls are TRBV5-1 and TRBJ1-1, with TRBD1 as a possible D gene (6 bases). The CDR3 spells CASSLTTRGTEAFF. Here the CDR3 DNA reads TGCGCCAGCAGCCTGACGACCAGGGGCACTGAAGCTTTCTTT.